This T cell receptor (beta chain) was profiled in a study of shared clonotypes between healthy human individuals. Overall study results and limits: Despite large depth, sorted-subset datasets appeared incompletely sequenced.

CDR3 size: 12 residues. Per the germline V gene, CDR1 is SGHTA and CDR2 is FQGNSA. V shed 5 bases and J shed 2 bases, with 5 bases lying between them. The table came from immunoSEQ multiplex PCR; TCRdb's copy has only in-frame clones and leaves some out. Here the sample spans hundreds of thousands of clones, over 65% being singletons. Concerning this clone: Its target is unknown. A much larger clone lies a single base off, so this may be a read error.

The V and J genes are TRBV7-2 and TRBJ2-3; D possibly uses TRBD1 or TRBD2 (5 bases each). This clonotype was sampled from a woman aged 25 to 39 in good health. Sequencing was carried out using memory CD4+ T cells sorted from blood. Subset meaning: CD45RA-negative fraction. CDR3 residues: CASSGTTDTQYF. The CDR3 DNA follows: TGTGCCAGCAGCGGGACCACAGATACGCAGTATTTT.